This T cell receptor (beta chain) was retrieved from a study of blood T cell repertoires in COVID-19. Turning to the study itself: COVID-19 samples, acute and convalescent, were from the United States, Italy and Spain.

The study recruited people aged about 18 to 90 years across about two dozen US areas. Which cohort a participant joined came from the clinical history participants gave. The ends were cut back, 6 bases at V and 0 bases at J, with 6 bases in the middle. This CDR3 has 13 residues. Germline assignment: CDR1 MDHEN and CDR2 SYDVKM. Per the original methods: Estimated nucleated cell counts came from reference gene primer amplification. Sequenced by immunoSEQ multiplex PCR; TCRdb stores in-frame clones only, minus some. That table gives V, J and clone size, and the DNA gave D and trimming. The table has about 200,000 clones, around 86% seen once.

Sequenced: PBMCs or T cells enriched from blood (not recorded which). The rearrangement links TRBV28 to TRBJ1-5; D is unclear. The TCR sequence derives from a man aged 35 to 55 with acute COVID-19. The CDR3 coding sequence is TGTGCCAGCAGCCAAAATAGCAATCAGCCCCAGCATTTT. This encodes CASSQNSNQPQHF.